Listed here are 5 T cell receptor beta chains from one sample, sequenced in a study of T-cell reconstitution after alpha-beta-depleted transplantation in children. Unique molecular identifiers were incorporated during preparation of the TCRbeta library. A single record per CDR3 protein comes from TCRdb applying MiXCR to the PCR reads. This table has 300,000 to 350,000 distinct CDR3 sequences, under 20% appearing once. The starting material was PBMCs, mostly from graft donor cells, obtained 360 days after TCRalphabeta/CD19-depleted stem cell transplant. These receptors were collected from a male patient aged 2 to 9 who had a stem cell transplant for acute lymphoblastic leukemia, so the T cells may come from the graft donor.

This clonotype was observed a few times. V usage is TRBV7-2 and J usage is TRBJ2-6; the D is unclear. Germline CDR1 is SGHTA and CDR2 is FQGNSA. The V and J ends lost 4 bases and 0 bases respectively, with 13 bases between them. CDR3 length: 17 residues. This chain's CDR3 is CASSWVGLSSGANVLTF. The CDR3 region has the DNA TGTGCCAGCAGCTGGGTTGGGTTAAGCTCTGGGGCCAACGTCCTGACTTTC.

Only a few counts were recorded for this clonotype. The chain joins TRBV20-1 to TRBJ2-1; 9 positions match TRBD2. Germline V gene lookup returns CDR1 DFQATT and CDR2 SNEGSKA (reference sequence). CDR3 size: 14 residues. With 6 bases clipped from V and 8 bases from J, the junction kept 11 bases outside the gene matches. CDR3 nucleotide sequence: TGCAGTGCCCACGGACTAGCGAATGTGGATGAGCAGTTCTTC. Amino acid sequence: CSAHGLANVDEQFF.

The V call is TRBV7-6, the J call TRBJ2-7; TRBD1 aligns across 10 bases. This CDR3 spans 16 amino acids. In germline, CDR1 is SGHVS, CDR2 FNYEAQ. Trimming took 1 base from V and 1 from J; bases not matched to a gene: 4. Here the CDR3 DNA reads TGTGCCAGCAGCTTAGGTCCGGGACAGGGGTCCTACGAGCAGTACTTC. This translates into CASSLGPGQGSYEQYF.

This rearrangement joins TRBV4-2 to TRBJ2-1; TRBD2 matches at 8 bases. V lost 0 bases and J lost 4; bases outside the gene matches: 2. Germline CDR1 is LGHNA and CDR2 is YNFKEQ. The CDR3 runs to 15 residues. CDR3 coding DNA: TGTGCCAGCAGCCAAGATAGCGGGATTTACAATGAGCAGTTCTTC. Its translation: CASSQDSGIYNEQFF.

This clonotype was counted between two and nine times. The chain recombines TRBV5-1 with TRBJ1-1; no definite D call. The germline V and J ends were trimmed by 0 bases and 5 bases, with 14 bases remaining between them. The CDR3 totals 15 residues. Germline assignment: CDR1 SGHRS and CDR2 YFSETQ. The CDR3, as DNA: TGCGCCAGCAGCTTGGCAGGTTTCGGGCGAACTGAAGCTTTCTTT. Translating it yields CASSLAGFGRTEAFF.